The clone carrying this TCR beta chain was observed a single time. This sample was included in a study of long-term antiretroviral therapy in people with HIV. Germline V gene sequence: CDR1 MDHEN, CDR2 SYDVKM. V was pared by 3 bases and J by 8 bases, with 3 bases of the junction left unmatched. The CDR3 has 15 residues. Post-ART PBMC samples numbered at least two per donor, and pre-ART ones at least one. Every one of the participants with HIV received treatment in the United States. The libraries were made with immunoSEQ v3.0 at survey level. The table came from immunoSEQ multiplex PCR; TCRdb's copy has only in-frame clones and leaves some out. The sample shows 22,000 or so clones, about 90% of them seen only once.

The J gene is TRBJ2-1, the V gene TRBV28; 14 nucleotides line up with TRBD2. This TCR came from a woman aged 45-65 years with HIV. The starting material was unsorted PBMCs, obtained 2.6 years after starting antiretroviral therapy. CDR3 residues: CASSFGLAGGHEQFF. CDR3 sequence (DNA): TGTGCCAGCAGTTTCGGACTAGCGGGAGGCCATGAGCAGTTCTTC.